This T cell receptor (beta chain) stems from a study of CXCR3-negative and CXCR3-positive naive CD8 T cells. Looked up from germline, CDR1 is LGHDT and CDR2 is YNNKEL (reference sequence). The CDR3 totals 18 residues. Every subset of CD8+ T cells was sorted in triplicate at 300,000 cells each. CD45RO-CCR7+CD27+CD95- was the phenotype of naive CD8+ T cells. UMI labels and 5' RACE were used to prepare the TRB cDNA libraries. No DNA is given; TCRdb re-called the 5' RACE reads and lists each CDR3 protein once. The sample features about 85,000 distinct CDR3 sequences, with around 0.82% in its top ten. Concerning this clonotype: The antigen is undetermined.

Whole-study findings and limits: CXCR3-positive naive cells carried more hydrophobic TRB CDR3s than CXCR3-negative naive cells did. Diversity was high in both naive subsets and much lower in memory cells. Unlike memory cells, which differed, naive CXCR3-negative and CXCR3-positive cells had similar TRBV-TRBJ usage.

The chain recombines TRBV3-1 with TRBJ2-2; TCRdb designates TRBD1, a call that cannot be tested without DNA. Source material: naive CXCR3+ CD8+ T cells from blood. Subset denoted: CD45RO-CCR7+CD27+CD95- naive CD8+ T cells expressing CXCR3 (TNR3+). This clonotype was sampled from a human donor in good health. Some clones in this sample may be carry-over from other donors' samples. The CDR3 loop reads CDSNSPGRGSGKNGELFF.